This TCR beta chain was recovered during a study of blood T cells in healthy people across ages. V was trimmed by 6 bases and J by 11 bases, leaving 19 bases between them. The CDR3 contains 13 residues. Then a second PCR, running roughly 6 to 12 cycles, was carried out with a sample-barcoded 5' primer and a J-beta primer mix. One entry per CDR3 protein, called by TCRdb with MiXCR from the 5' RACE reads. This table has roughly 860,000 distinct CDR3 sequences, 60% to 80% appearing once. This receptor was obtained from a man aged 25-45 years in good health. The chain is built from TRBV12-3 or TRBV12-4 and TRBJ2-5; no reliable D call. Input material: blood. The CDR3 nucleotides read TGTGCCAGCAGCCCGGTCGGAATCAATGAGCAGTACTTC. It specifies CASSPVGINEQYF.